The 23 T cell receptor beta chains below all came from one sample that was sequenced in a study of CD8+ T cells in alopecia areata. Sequencing relied on a cDNA template that was reverse transcribed from extracted RNA. TCRdb's table, derived via immunoSEQ multiplex PCR, lists solely in-frame clones and lacks some. The sample lists about 170,000 clones; about 72% were seen once. The sequenced sample was CD8+ T cells sorted from blood, obtained at week 0. The receptors derive from a human donor with alopecia areata.

This chain connects TRBV9 to TRBJ2-1; D uncertain. Per germline, CDR1 SGDLS and CDR2 YYNGEE. Trimming took 5 bases from V and 2 from J, leaving 8 bases between them. The CDR3 is 13 amino acids. CDR3: CASRAAPYNEQFF. For the CDR3, the DNA is TGTGCCAGCAGGGCAGCCCCCTACAATGAGCAGTTCTTC.

V gene TRBV6-5 combines with J gene TRBJ2-1; D perhaps matches TRBD2 (6 bases). V was trimmed by 7 bases and J by 12 bases, leaving 25 bases between them. The length of the CDR3 is 15 residues. Germline CDR1 and CDR2: MNHEY and SVGAGI. CDR3 coding DNA: TGTGCCAGCAACCCGGGACTTTCAACCCTACGGGGGCAGTTCTTC. As protein: CASNPGLSTLRGQFF.

V usage is TRBV5-1 and J usage is TRBJ2-7; 8 bases are shared with TRBD1. The CDR3 is made up of 17 amino acids. With V trimmed by 2 bases and J by 0 bases, 10 bases remained unmatched. Germline V gene data show CDR1 as SGHRS and CDR2 as YFSETQ. The CDR3, as DNA: TGCGCCAGCAGCTTCCCACTGACAGGGGAGAACTCCTACGAGCAGTACTTC. Encoded protein: CASSFPLTGENSYEQYF.

J is TRBJ2-1 and V is TRBV30, with 9 bases identical to TRBD1. The CDR3 runs 12 residues. From germline, CDR1 is GTSNPN and CDR2 SVGIG (reference sequence). The V gene end was trimmed by 5 bases and the J gene end by 7 bases; junction bases not matched to a gene: 3. CDR3 sequence: CAWDRGWNEQFF. The CDR3 DNA is TGTGCCTGGGACAGGGGGTGGAATGAGCAGTTCTTC.

The chain is built from TRBV21-1 and TRBJ2-5. Matching the DNA end better, TRBJ2-7 makes the J call doubtful. TRBV21-1 is listed as a pseudogene. CDR3 length: 13 amino acids. The CDR3 is CASSPSQSHEQYF. The DNA of the CDR3 is TGTGCCAGCAGCCCTTCTCAGAGCCACGAGCAGTACTTC.

The V call is TRBV27, the J call TRBJ2-4; 10 bases align to TRBD1. The CDR3 is 17 amino acids. Looked up from germline, CDR1 is MNHEY and CDR2 is SMNVEV (reference sequence). Trimming took 8 bases from V and 6 from J; bases not matched to a gene: 16. CDR3 region: CASLCGQGVRAVNIQYF. CDR3 DNA: TGTGCCAGCCTCTGCGGACAGGGGGTTCGGGCGGTAAACATTCAGTACTTC.

This clone was counted only a few times. This rearrangement joins TRBV5-1 to TRBJ1-6, with 9 nucleotides matching TRBD1. This CDR3 has 15 amino acids. The germline gives CDR1 SGHRS, CDR2 YFSETQ. J was trimmed by 8 bases and V by 4 bases; bases with no gene match: 7. Written as DNA, the CDR3 is TGCGCCAGCAGCGACACGGACAGGGGATATTCACCCCTCCACTTT. This codes for CASSDTDRGYSPLHF.

Remarks on this clone: Other nucleotide sequences in the sample specify the same CDR3. The chain couples TRBV2 to TRBJ1-2; D is unclear. Germline CDR1 is SNHLY and CDR2 is FYNNEI. Trimming cost V 6 bases and J 2 bases, with 10 bases left between them. This CDR3 is 13 amino acids long. CDR3 protein: CASSGRINYGYTF. As DNA, the CDR3 is TGTGCCAGCAGCGGCAGGATAAACTATGGCTACACCTTC.

The chain links TRBV2 to TRBJ2-5; D call uncertain. V gave up 7 bases and J gave up 2 bases, with 17 bases separating them. This CDR3 region has 15 residues. The germline gives CDR1 SNHLY, CDR2 FYNNEI. The CDR3 sequence: CASIKGRVSQETQYF. DNA of the CDR3: TGTGCCAGCATTAAGGGCAGAGTTTCGCAAGAGACCCAGTACTTC.

CDR3 in DNA: TGTGCCAGCAGTGAAAAAGGGAACAATCAGCCCCAGCATTTT. Its translation is CASSEKGNNQPQHF. This chain connects TRBV2 to TRBJ1-5; D is ambiguous. This CDR3 region has 14 residues. The V gene lost 2 bases and the J gene lost 3 bases, with 8 bases spanning the gap. Per germline, CDR1 SNHLY and CDR2 FYNNEI.

The J gene is TRBJ2-7, the V gene TRBV13; D gene unclear. Per the germline V gene, CDR1 is PRHDT and CDR2 is FYEKMQ (reference sequence). The CDR3 consists of 11 residues. V was trimmed by 1 base and J by 5 bases, leaving 3 bases between them. CDR3 DNA: TGTGCCAGCAGCTTAGAACACGAGCAGTACTTC. This codes for CASSLEHEQYF.

The chain is built from TRBV13 and TRBJ2-5, with TRBD2 identical over 9 bases. The V and J ends lost 5 bases and 5 bases, in that order; junction bases with no gene match: 6. The V gene's germline CDR1 is PRHDT and CDR2 FYEKMQ (reference sequence). This CDR3 contains 14 residues. The CDR3 sequence is CASSPGTSRETQYF. CDR3 coding DNA: TGTGCCAGCAGCCCGGGGACTAGCCGGGAGACCCAGTACTTC.

The chain combines TRBV10-3 with TRBJ2-7; 10 bases align to TRBD1. Germline CDR1 reads ENHRY; CDR2 reads SYGVKD. The CDR3 has 16 amino acids. Unmatched junction bases numbered 8, after V lost 4 bases and J lost 2 bases. In DNA, the CDR3 is TGTGCCATCAGTGCCTCCGGGACAGGGGACCCCTACGAGCAGTACTTC. This codes for CAISASGTGDPYEQYF.

The V call is TRBV6-5, the J call TRBJ2-5, with 7 bases lining up with TRBD2. Germline lookup yields CDR1 MNHEY and CDR2 SVGAGI. The CDR3 length is 14 residues. With 2 bases clipped from V and 2 bases from J, the junction kept 2 bases outside the gene matches. The chain's CDR3 is CASSYGEGQETQYF. CDR3 DNA: TGTGCCAGCAGTTACGGGGAGGGGCAAGAGACCCAGTACTTC.

This chain uses TRBV30 with TRBJ2-7, with D possibly TRBD1 on 6 matching bases. Germline loops: CDR1 GTSNPN, CDR2 SVGIG (reference sequence). The ends were cut back, 5 bases at V and 0 bases at J, with 17 bases in the middle. The CDR3 has 15 amino acids. DNA for the CDR3: TGTGCCTGGGAGGACAGAGCCTCCAGCTCCTACGAGCAGTACTTC. Translated: CAWEDRASSSYEQYF.

In its sample, this clone was seen a few times. The V call is TRBV11-2, the J call TRBJ1-1, with D tentatively TRBD1 (6 bases). The V end lost 5 bases, the J end lost 3 bases, and 19 bases lay between the germline ends. This CDR3 is 16 amino acids long. Germline CDR1 SGHAT, CDR2 FQNNGV. The CDR3 DNA is TGTGCCAGCAGCCTACCCAGGGGCAACTACGACACTGAAGCTTTCTTT. This encodes CASSLPRGNYDTEAFF.

The chain is built from TRBV5-1 and TRBJ1-1; D remains unclear. CDR3 length: 13 amino acids. Trimming left V 7 bases short and J 1 base short, with 11 bases between. Germline-derived CDR1 and CDR2 are SGHRS and YFSETQ. The CDR3 is CASQGRKNTEAFF. The DNA of the CDR3 is TGCGCCAGCCAAGGACGGAAGAACACTGAAGCTTTCTTT.

The chain combines TRBV14 with TRBJ1-6; D unclear. V dropped 6 bases and J dropped 5 bases, with 11 bases sitting between them. Germline V gene data show CDR1 as SGHDN and CDR2 as FVKESK. This CDR3 comprises 14 residues. The CDR3 protein is CASSDRTDNSPLHF. The CDR3 DNA follows: TGTGCCAGCAGTGACCGGACCGATAATTCACCCCTCCACTTT.

There are a few counts of this clone. This chain connects TRBV10-3 to TRBJ2-7; no reliable D call. The CDR3 totals 13 residues. Germline values: CDR1 ENHRY, CDR2 SYGVKD. Trimming left V 2 bases short and J 1 base short, with 6 bases between. The CDR3 nucleotides read TGTGCCATCAGTGAGGGGGTATCCTACGAGCAGTACTTC. Protein sequence: CAISEGVSYEQYF.

This clone occurred a few times. This sequence joins TRBV5-1 and TRBJ1-3; D gene ambiguous. V gave up 5 bases and J gave up 1 base, with 10 bases separating them. The CDR3 has 14 residues. CDR1 and CDR2 from the germline V gene are SGHRS and YFSETQ. CDR3 in DNA: TGCGCCAGCAGTGGCCATCCGTCTGGAAACACCATATATTTT. It specifies CASSGHPSGNTIYF.

The chain is built from TRBV29-1 and TRBJ1-2; D perhaps matches TRBD1 (5 bases). V lost 7 bases and J lost 5, with 14 bases in between. The CDR3 extends over 12 amino acids. The germline gives CDR1 SQVTM, CDR2 ANQGSEA. In DNA form, the CDR3 reads TGCAGCGATAAGGGGCCAAAGTATGGCTACACCTTC. It is translated as CSDKGPKYGYTF.

The chain has TRBV6-5 and TRBJ1-5; TRBD1 matches at 10 bases. The J segment lost 10 bases and the V segment lost 5 bases, leaving 8 bases of the junction unmatched. Germline CDR1 and CDR2: MNHEY and SVGAGI. This CDR3 spans 14 amino acids. CDR3 nucleotide sequence: TGTGCCAGCAGTACCGGGACAGGGGCTGGACCCCAGCATTTT. Amino acids: CASSTGTGAGPQHF.

The chain carries TRBV6-5 and TRBJ1-1; D call uncertain. Germline V gene lookup returns CDR1 MNHEY and CDR2 SVGAGI. Trimming cost V 2 bases and J 6 bases, with 13 bases left between them. The CDR3 is 14 amino acids. The CDR3 nucleotides read TGTGCCAGCAGTTACGCACCCGGAGGCGCTGAAGCTTTCTTT. This sequence encodes CASSYAPGGAEAFF.